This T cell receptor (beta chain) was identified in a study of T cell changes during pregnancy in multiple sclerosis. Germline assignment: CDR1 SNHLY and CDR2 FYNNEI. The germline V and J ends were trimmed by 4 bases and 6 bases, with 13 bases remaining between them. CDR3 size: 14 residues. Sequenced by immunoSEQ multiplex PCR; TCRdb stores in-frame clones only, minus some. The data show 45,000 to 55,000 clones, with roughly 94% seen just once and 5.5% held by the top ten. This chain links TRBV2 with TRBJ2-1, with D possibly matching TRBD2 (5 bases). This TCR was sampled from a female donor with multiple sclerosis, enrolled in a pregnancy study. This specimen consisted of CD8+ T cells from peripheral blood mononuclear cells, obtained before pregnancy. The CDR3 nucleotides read TGTGCCAGCAGTGGCGGCCCTGGGAGCAATGAGCAGTTCTTC. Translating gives CASSGGPGSNEQFF.